Given below is one TCR beta chain in context. Antigen unknown. This CDR3 region has 15 residues. The V end was cut by 6 bases, the J end by 0 bases, with 14 bases between. The sample originates from a study of T cell responses to AZD1222 COVID-19 vaccine. Regarding the study as a whole: Along spike, vaccine-associated CD4 TCRs were found throughout, with dominance at 160-218 and 743-854. Only a handful of AZD1222 recipients, more than 5 in all, had baseline seropositivity. Spike-specific TCR breadth and depth both grew after two AZD1222 doses. Repertoires were obtained only post-peak T cell response.

Here immunoSEQ multiplex PCR was the method, and the copy in TCRdb shows in-frame clones only, minus some. The repertoire has approximately 60,000 clones, approximately 80% of them found once; the top ten carry more than 13%. The clonotype comes from an adult in good health. Sequences were derived from peripheral blood, sampled on day 0 of AZD1222 vaccination. The chain employs TRBV23-1 and TRBJ1-1; D perhaps matches TRBD1 (5 bases). TRBV23-1 is labeled an ORF, and its function is uncertain. The CDR3 DNA reads as TGCGCCAGCAGCGAGGAACAGGCATTGAACACTGAAGCTTTCTTT. Protein: CASSEEQALNTEAFF.